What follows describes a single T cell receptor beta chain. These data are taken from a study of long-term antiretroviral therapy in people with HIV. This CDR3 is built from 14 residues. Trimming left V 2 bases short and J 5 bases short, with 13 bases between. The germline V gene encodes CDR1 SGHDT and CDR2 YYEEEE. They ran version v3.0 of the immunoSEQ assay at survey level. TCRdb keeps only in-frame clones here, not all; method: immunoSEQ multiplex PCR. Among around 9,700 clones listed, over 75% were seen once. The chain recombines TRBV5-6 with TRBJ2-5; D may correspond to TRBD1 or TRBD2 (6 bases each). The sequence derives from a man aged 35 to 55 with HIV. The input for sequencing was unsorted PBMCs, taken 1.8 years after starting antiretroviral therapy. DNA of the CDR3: TGTGCCAGCAGCTTTACAGGGAGGCGTGAGACCCAGTACTTC. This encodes CASSFTGRRETQYF.